These T cell receptor beta chains were read from a single sample in a study of blood T cell repertoires in COVID-19. Clones were sequenced by immunoSEQ multiplex PCR, and TCRdb holds only the in-frame ones, with some missing. Here the sample spans about 42,000 clones, about nine tenths being singletons. The sample comprised peripheral blood. These receptors were collected from a human donor in a cohort sampled during active COVID-19. Both conserved end residues are part of each CDR3. The D gene is left open where the match is weak. Only part of the rows carry a size: once, few, many, or a class if the clone is expanded.

d_call,clone_size,v_call,j_call,cdr3_aa,cdr3_nt
TRBD2,NA,TRBV11-2,TRBJ2-5,CASSFRQAGGGTQYF,TGTGCCAGCAGCTTTCGTCAAGCGGGGGGAGGGACCCAGTACTTC
NA,NA,TRBV3-1/TRBV3-2,TRBJ1-2,CASSQVTVYGYTF,TGTGCCAGCAGCCAAGTGACAGTCTATGGCTACACCTTC
NA,NA,TRBV6-5,TRBJ1-1,CASSYSYRETEAFF,TGTGCCAGCAGTTACTCGTACAGGGAGACTGAAGCTTTCTTT
NA,NA,TRBV12-3/TRBV12-4,TRBJ1-5,CASRARGNQPQHF,TGTGCCAGCAGGGCCAGGGGCAATCAGCCCCAGCATTTT
NA,NA,TRBV4-3,TRBJ1-5,CASSQAFNSNQPQHF,TGCGCCAGCAGCCAAGCATTCAATAGCAATCAGCCCCAGCATTTT
NA,NA,TRBV12-5,TRBJ1-3,CASGSEEDTIYF,TGTGCTAGTGGATCAGAGGAGGACACCATATATTTT
NA,NA,TRBV6-5,TRBJ1-1,CASSYSRTEAFF,TGTGCCAGCAGTTACTCGCGGACTGAAGCTTTCTTT
TRBD1,NA,TRBV6-2/TRBV6-3,TRBJ2-7,CASSGQGSFSYEQYF,TGTGCCAGCAGTGGACAGGGGTCCTTCTCCTACGAGCAGTACTTC
TRBD1,NA,TRBV7-9,TRBJ1-2,CASSSSTGMTNYGYTF,TGTGCCAGCAGCTCATCGACAGGGATGACGAACTATGGCTACACCTTC
NA,once,TRBV27,TRBJ1-1,CASSGQKNTEAFF,TGTGCCAGCTCCGGACAGAAGAACACTGAAGCTTTCTTT
NA,NA,TRBV3-1/TRBV3-2,TRBJ1-2,CASSQVCDYGYTF,TGTGCCAGCAGCCAAGTCTGCGATTATGGCTACACCTTC
TRBD1,NA,TRBV29-1,TRBJ2-7,CSGQGQAYEQYF,TGCAGCGGACAGGGACAAGCCTACGAGCAGTACTTC
NA,NA,TRBV5-1,TRBJ1-2,CASSPDRDYGYTF,TGCGCCAGCAGCCCCGACAGAGACTATGGCTACACCTTC
NA,NA,TRBV29-1,TRBJ2-7,CSVEGQGHEQYF,TGCAGCGTTGAGGGCCAGGGCCACGAGCAGTACTTC
TRBD1,once,TRBV5-6,TRBJ1-1,CASSPPGQRDTEAFF,TGTGCCAGCAGCCCCCCGGGACAGAGGGACACTGAAGCTTTCTTT
TRBD1,NA,TRBV3-1/TRBV3-2,TRBJ1-5,CASSQEFGTGHGNQPQHF,TGTGCCAGCAGCCAGGAATTTGGGACAGGCCATGGCAATCAGCCCCAGCATTTT
TRBD2,NA,TRBV5-6,TRBJ2-7,CASSLGLVEQYF,TGTGCCAGCAGCCTGGGACTAGTCGAGCAGTACTTC
TRBD1,NA,TRBV11-2,TRBJ1-6,CASSLVRWDRVGYNSPLHF,TGTGCCAGCAGCTTAGTTCGCTGGGACAGGGTGGGCTATAATTCACCCCTCCACTTT